The 12 T cell receptor beta chains below were found in one sample sequenced in a study of shared clonotypes between healthy human individuals. Sequenced by immunoSEQ multiplex PCR; TCRdb stores in-frame clones only, minus some. Here the sample spans approximately 1.5 million clones, nearly 99% being singletons. The material sequenced was naive CD4+ T cells sorted from blood. The subset here: CD45RA+ positively selected. These receptors were collected from a man aged 25-40 years in good health.

The J gene is TRBJ2-1, the V gene TRBV27; no firm D call. V was trimmed by 10 bases and J by 0 bases, leaving 13 bases between them. CDR1 and CDR2 from the germline V gene are MNHEY and SMNVEV (reference sequence). There are 14 residues in the CDR3. The CDR3 here is CATSGRSSYNEQFF. CDR3 nucleotides: TGTGCCACATCAGGTAGGAGCTCCTACAATGAGCAGTTCTTC.

The V call is TRBV5-1, the J call TRBJ2-7; D is uncertain. Germline CDR1 and CDR2: SGHRS and YFSETQ. Trimming cost V 1 base and J 2 bases, with 10 bases left between them. This CDR3 has 14 amino acids. The CDR3 sequence is CASSLYGFPYEQYF. Written as DNA, the CDR3 is TGCGCCAGCAGCTTGTACGGGTTTCCCTACGAGCAGTACTTC. Filled out from reference TRBV5-1 and TRBJ2-7, the complete variable domain reads KAGVTQTPRYLIKTRGQQVTLSCSPISGHRSVSWYQQTPGQGLQFLFEYFSETQRNKGNFPGRFSGRQFSNSRSEMNVSTLELGDSALYLCASSLYGFPYEQYFGPGTRLTVT.

The chain links TRBV7-9 to TRBJ2-7, with TRBD2 matching 8 bases. The CDR3 loop spans 18 amino acids. V shed 5 bases, J shed 4 bases, and the junction held 19 bases outside the gene matches. CDR1 and CDR2 from the germline V gene are SEHNR and FQNEAQ (reference sequence). CDR3 nucleotides: TGTGCCAGCAGCCCACAGATCAGAAGCGGGAGTTTGGGTTACGAGCAGTACTTC. Encoded protein: CASSPQIRSGSLGYEQYF. The full variable domain, in which reference TRBV7-9 and TRBJ2-7 provide the parts outside the CDR3, is DTGVSQNPRHKITKRGQNVTFRCDPISEHNRLYWYRQTLGQGPEFLTYFQNEAQLEKSRLLSDRFSAERPKGSFSTLEIQRTEQGDSAMYLCASSPQIRSGSLGYEQYFGPGTRLTVT.

The rearrangement links TRBV15 to TRBJ2-7; 10 bases agree with TRBD1. Germline lookup yields CDR1 LNHNV and CDR2 YYDKDF (reference sequence). V lost 1 base to trimming and J lost 2 bases; unmatched junction nucleotides: 8. The CDR3 runs 17 residues. The DNA for the CDR3 is TGTGCCACCAGCAGAGCCAGGGGACAGGGGCAAACCTACGAGCAGTACTTC. This gives the protein CATSRARGQGQTYEQYF.

The chain recombines TRBV5-6 with TRBJ2-1; tentatively, D is TRBD2 (7 bases). The CDR3 length is 15 residues. Germline CDR1 and CDR2: SGHDT and YYEEEE. The V and J ends lost 7 bases and 4 bases respectively, with 18 bases between them. CDR3 amino acids: CASEKTGTIYNEQFF. The CDR3 DNA reads TGTGCCAGCGAGAAAACAGGGACTATTTACAATGAGCAGTTCTTC.

The chain uses TRBV9 and TRBJ2-7; TRBD2 matches at 7 bases. The CDR3 extends over 14 amino acids. V lost 0 bases to trimming and J lost 5 bases; unmatched junction nucleotides: 5. CDR1 SGDLS and CDR2 YYNGEE come from the germline V gene. CDR3 coding DNA: TGTGCCAGCAGCGTAGGGGCGGGAGTAAACGAGCAGTACTTC. It translates to CASSVGAGVNEQYF.

The chain uses TRBV18 and TRBJ1-1, with D perhaps TRBD1 (5 bases). Trimming took 5 bases from V and 7 from J, leaving 8 bases between them. The CDR3 consists of 11 residues. Germline V gives CDR1 KGHSH, CDR2 LQKENI. This CDR3 reads CASSKDIEAFF. The CDR3 region has the DNA TGTGCCAGCTCAAAGGACATTGAAGCTTTCTTT.

The chain is built from TRBV9 and TRBJ1-4; D gene uncertain. Trimming removed 0 bases from V and 8 bases from J, with 11 bases in between. The CDR3 runs 14 residues. The germline V gene encodes CDR1 SGDLS and CDR2 YYNGEE. For the CDR3, the DNA is TGTGCCAGCAGCGTAGGAACCCCACGCGAAAAACTGTTTTTT. This encodes CASSVGTPREKLFF. Supplemented by reference TRBV9 and TRBJ1-4, the full variable domain reads DSGVTQTPKHLITATGQRVTLRCSPRSGDLSVYWYQQSLDQGLQFLIQYYNGEERAKGNILERFSAQQFPDLHSELNLSSLELGDSALYFCASSVGTPREKLFFGSGTQLSVL.

The rearrangement uses TRBV19 and TRBJ2-7, with a tentative D call TRBD2 (6 bases). The ends were cut back, 3 bases at V and 0 bases at J, with 12 bases in the middle. The CDR3 length is 15 residues. Germline CDR1 reads LNHDA; CDR2 reads SQIVND (reference sequence). In nucleotides, the CDR3 is TGTGCCAGTAGTATGGGTGGGGGACTCTCCTACGAGCAGTACTTC. It is translated as CASSMGGGLSYEQYF.

Notes on this clone: This same CDR3 is encoded by further DNA sequences in the sample. This rearrangement joins TRBV28 to TRBJ2-7, with D perhaps TRBD1 (5 bases). CDR3 size: 12 residues. Germline CDR1 reads MDHEN; CDR2 reads SYDVKM. Trimming shortened V by 3 bases and J by 2 bases, and 5 bases separated the two germline ends. The CDR3 nucleotides read TGTGCCAGCAGTTTGACAGCCTACGAGCAGTACTTC. It is translated as CASSLTAYEQYF. Full variable domain (missing parts from reference TRBV28 and TRBJ2-7): DVKVTQSSRYLVKRTGEKVFLECVQDMDHENMFWYRQDPGLGLRLIYFSYDVKMKEKGDIPEGYSVSREKKERFSLILESASTNQTSMYLCASSLTAYEQYFGPGTRLTVT.

The DNA of the CDR3 is TGCGCCAGCAGCTCTTCAGGGCAGAACACTGAAGCTTTCTTT. Translated, it gives CASSSSGQNTEAFF. The rearrangement joins TRBV5-1 to TRBJ1-1; tentatively, D is TRBD1 (5 bases). In germline, CDR1 is SGHRS, CDR2 YFSETQ. Trimming left V 3 bases short and J 1 base short, with 10 bases between. This CDR3 spans 14 amino acids. Together with reference TRBV5-1 and TRBJ1-1, the CDR3 gives the full variable domain: KAGVTQTPRYLIKTRGQQVTLSCSPISGHRSVSWYQQTPGQGLQFLFEYFSETQRNKGNFPGRFSGRQFSNSRSEMNVSTLELGDSALYLCASSSSGQNTEAFFGQGTRLTVV.

V is TRBV5-1 and J is TRBJ2-7, with 7 bases lining up with TRBD1. This CDR3 contains 13 residues. Germline V gene lookup returns CDR1 SGHRS and CDR2 YFSETQ. V lost 1 base, J lost 5 bases, and 3 bases stayed unmatched. Here the CDR3 DNA reads TGCGCCAGCAGCTTGAGGGGGCGACACGAGCAGTACTTC. As protein: CASSLRGRHEQYF. The variable domain in full, with the rest retrieved from reference TRBV5-1 and TRBJ2-7, is KAGVTQTPRYLIKTRGQQVTLSCSPISGHRSVSWYQQTPGQGLQFLFEYFSETQRNKGNFPGRFSGRQFSNSRSEMNVSTLELGDSALYLCASSLRGRHEQYFGPGTRLTVT.